Listed below are T cell receptor beta chains from one sample, sequenced in a study of blood T cell repertoires in COVID-19. The method was immunoSEQ multiplex PCR; TCRdb's version includes in-frame clones alone and lacks a portion of them. Of some 200,000 clones listed, around nine tenths were seen once; the top ten hold roughly 0.77%. The specimen was PBMCs or T cells enriched from blood (not recorded which). The receptors come from a woman between 18 and 29 years old who had recovered from COVID-19. The CDR3 runs from the conserved cysteine through the conserved F or W. The order of the fields is V gene, CDR3 length, D gene, clone size, J gene, CDR3 protein, CDR3 DNA. The D gene is left open where the match is weak. Size values are once, few and many counts, or a class for expanded clones, and some rows have none.

TRBV30	13	.	.	TRBJ2-7	CAWRGRGSYEQYF	TGTGCCTGGAGAGGGAGGGGGTCCTACGAGCAGTACTTC
TRBV10-3	13	TRBD2	.	TRBJ2-1	CAISQREYNEQFF	TGTGCCATCAGCCAGCGGGAATACAATGAGCAGTTCTTC
TRBV28	15	.	.	TRBJ2-7	CASSLYAGTSYEQYF	TGTGCCAGCAGTTTATATGCGGGAACCTCCTACGAGCAGTACTTC
TRBV19	14	.	.	TRBJ1-6	CASSIGQRHSPLHF	TGTGCCAGTAGTATAGGACAGAGACATTCACCCCTCCACTTT
TRBV20-1	15	.	.	TRBJ2-1	CSASRGGMGYNEQFF	TGCAGTGCTAGTCGAGGCGGGATGGGTTACAATGAGCAGTTCTTC
TRBV11-2	14	TRBD1	.	TRBJ1-2	CASSPHRGNYGYTF	TGTGCCAGCAGCCCCCACAGGGGGAACTATGGCTACACCTTC
TRBV9	16	.	.	TRBJ2-1	CASSATLALTYNEQFF	TGTGCCAGCAGCGCCACCCTAGCGCTAACCTACAATGAGCAGTTCTTC
TRBV29-1	12	.	.	TRBJ2-5	CSGGSMRETQYF	TGCAGCGGAGGGAGTATGCGGGAGACCCAGTACTTC
TRBV6-5	13	TRBD1	.	TRBJ1-1	CASNRQGTAEAFF	TGTGCCAGCAACAGACAGGGGACGGCTGAAGCTTTCTTT
TRBV5-1	19	TRBD2	.	TRBJ2-2	CASSSSGTSGSTNTGELFF	TGCGCCAGCAGCTCCTCCGGGACTAGCGGGAGTACGAACACCGGGGAGCTGTTTTTT
TRBV28	23	TRBD2	.	TRBJ2-3	CASSLFEFPRSGALSGYTDTQYF	TGTGCCAGCAGTTTATTCGAGTTTCCACGGTCTGGGGCCCTTAGCGGGTACACAGATACGCAGTATTTT
TRBV28	15	.	once	TRBJ2-5	CASSLGGARQETQYF	TGTGCCAGCAGTTTAGGCGGAGCGCGACAAGAGACCCAGTACTTC
TRBV5-4	16	TRBD1	.	TRBJ2-2	CASSSEQGGRGGELFF	TGTGCCAGCAGCTCGGAACAGGGGGGAAGGGGCGGGGAGCTGTTTTTT
TRBV24-1	18	TRBD1	once	TRBJ2-2	CATSDLPGQGARTGELFF	TGTGCCACCAGTGATTTGCCAGGACAGGGGGCCCGGACCGGGGAGCTGTTTTTT
TRBV30	14	.	.	TRBJ2-7	CAWSVSGFHYEQYF	TGTGCCTGGAGTGTATCGGGGTTTCACTACGAGCAGTACTTC
TRBV7-8	16	.	.	TRBJ2-7	CASSLRWQGSGYEQYF	TGTGCCAGCAGCTTACGTTGGCAAGGATCCGGGTACGAGCAGTACTTC
TRBV4-1	15	TRBD2	once	TRBJ2-1	CASSLLGLAANEQFF	TGCGCCAGCAGCCTTTTGGGACTAGCGGCCAATGAGCAGTTCTTC
TRBV10-3	15	TRBD1	.	TRBJ2-5	CAISERTGGKETQYF	TGTGCCATCAGTGAGCGGACAGGGGGCAAGGAGACCCAGTACTTC
TRBV20-1	14	.	.	TRBJ2-1	CSASPASYTNEQFF	TGCAGTGCTAGTCCTGCTAGCTATACGAATGAGCAGTTCTTC
TRBV9	15	.	.	TRBJ2-2	CASSVAWANTGELFF	TGTGCCAGCAGCGTAGCTTGGGCCAACACCGGGGAGCTGTTTTTT